Included here is one TCR beta chain sequence, with context. Its target is not known. The length of the CDR3 is 15 residues. Germline V CDR1 and CDR2: SGHTA, FQGTGA. Germline trimming cut 5 bases from V and 5 bases from J; bases unmatched to any gene: 9. The source of the sample is a study of beta chain features in type 1 diabetes. General observations from the study: Insertions were fewer and deletions more numerous at VDJ junctions in type 1 diabetes patients.

Every bit of the isolated RNA underwent reverse transcription, so sequencing read expressed TCRB transcripts. An average of approximately 4 million reads was obtained for naive, central memory and regulatory T cell samples. Sequencing used immunoSEQ multiplex PCR; TCRdb keeps in-frame clones, though not all of them. The table has some 900,000 clones, 15% to 20% seen once. V is TRBV7-3 and J is TRBJ2-3; 8 nucleotides align to TRBD2. The receptor's source is a woman in her late teens or twenties in good health. Sequencing was carried out using naive CD4+ T cells from blood. For the CDR3, the DNA is TGTGCCAGCAGCCTCGGGGGCGGGAGGCGAGATACGCAGTATTTT. Translating it yields CASSLGGGRRDTQYF.